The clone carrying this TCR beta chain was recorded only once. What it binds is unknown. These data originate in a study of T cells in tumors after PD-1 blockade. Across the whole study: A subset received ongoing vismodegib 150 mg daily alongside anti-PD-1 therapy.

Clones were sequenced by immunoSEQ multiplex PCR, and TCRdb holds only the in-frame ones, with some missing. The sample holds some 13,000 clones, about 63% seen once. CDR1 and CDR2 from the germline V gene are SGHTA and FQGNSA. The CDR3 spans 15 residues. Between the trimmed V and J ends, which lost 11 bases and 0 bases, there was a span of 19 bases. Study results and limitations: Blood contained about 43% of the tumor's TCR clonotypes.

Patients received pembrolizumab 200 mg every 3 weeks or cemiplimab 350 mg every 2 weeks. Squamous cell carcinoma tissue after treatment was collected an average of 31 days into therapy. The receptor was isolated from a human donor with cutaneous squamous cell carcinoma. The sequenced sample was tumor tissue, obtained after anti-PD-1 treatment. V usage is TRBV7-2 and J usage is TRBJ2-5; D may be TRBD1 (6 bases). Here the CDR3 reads CAALLGAGYQETQYF. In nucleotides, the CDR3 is TGTGCCGCCCTCTTGGGGGCCGGGTACCAAGAGACCCAGTACTTC.